This entry describes one T cell receptor beta chain. Its antigen remains unidentified. CDR3 length: 15 amino acids. V lost 3 bases and J lost 2, with 8 bases in between. These data originate in a study of identical twins' blood T cells. Study outcomes and limitations: Shared CDR3 clonotype counts between two donors mainly tracked the product of their cloneset sizes, twins included.

TCR cDNA libraries were made from RNA using a previously described, modified protocol. Per the authors' pipeline: Each donor had about 100,000 to nearly 550,000 clonotypes. TCRdb passed the 5' RACE reads through MiXCR, listing each CDR3 protein once. TCRdb, not the authors, supplied the V and J calls. The sample includes hundreds of thousands of distinct CDR3 sequences, roughly 31% seen only once; the top ten take about 6%. The three twin pairs were reared together, likely meeting the same infections. The receptor's source is a woman aged 18-55 years in good health. The chain couples TRBV12-3 or TRBV12-4 to TRBJ2-6; D remains ambiguous. The source material was PBMCs. The CDR3 protein is CASSFSAAGANVLTF. The CDR3 DNA reads TGTGCCAGCAGTTTCTCGGCCGCTGGGGCCAACGTCCTGACTTTC.